This record looks at one T cell receptor beta chain sequence and its context. Its specificity is not known. The data are from a study of T cells in localized non-small cell lung cancer. Broader study findings: Longer overall survival was linked to higher blood T cell density. Adjacent uninvolved lung had the highest clonality, suggesting focused antigen responses. The study detected a median about 50 of the top 100 tumor clones in adjacent lung. Investigators sequenced only a single tumor region, leaving heterogeneity possible.

TCRdb's copy holds only in-frame clones and misses some; the assay was immunoSEQ multiplex PCR. The sample lists about 47,000 clones; 86% were seen once. V dropped 4 bases and J dropped 3 bases, with 17 bases sitting between them. The germline gives CDR1 MNHEY, CDR2 SVGAGI. This CDR3 contains 16 residues. This specimen was PBMCs, taken before any cancer treatment. V gene TRBV6-5 combines with J gene TRBJ2-3, with D possibly called TRBD1 or TRBD2 (5 bases each). The receptor was isolated from a man aged 40 to 69 with stage II lung adenocarcinoma. Here the CDR3 reads CASSSLGQGATDTQYF. CDR3 nucleotide sequence: TGTGCCAGCAGTTCCCTGGGGCAGGGAGCAACAGATACGCAGTATTTT.